The present T cell receptor (beta chain) was sequenced within a study of blood T cell repertoires in COVID-19. Enrollment of patients from Seattle took place during active infection, with longitudinal follow-up. Original handling: Estimation of nucleated cell counts was performed using reference gene primer amplification. The protocol was immunoSEQ multiplex PCR, while the TCRdb copy is restricted to in-frame clones and leaves out a portion. Clone size and V and J calls were adopted from that table, with D and trimming inferred from the DNA. The table includes 250,000 to 300,000 clones, 80% to 90% detected once. CDR3 length equals 14 residues. Trimming removed 2 bases at V and 4 bases at J, with 12 bases between. Germline lookup yields CDR1 PRHDT and CDR2 FYEKMQ (reference sequence).

The chain is built from TRBV13 and TRBJ2-7, with a possible D match to TRBD1 (5 bases). Sequencing input: peripheral blood. This sequence was found in a woman between 65 and 79 years old with COVID-19, enrolled during active disease. CDR3 residues: CASSLRGRGYEQYF. The DNA for the CDR3 is TGTGCCAGCAGCTTAAGGGGTAGAGGTTACGAGCAGTACTTC.